This TCR beta chain was retrieved from a study of blood T cell repertoires in COVID-19. Overall study: Nucleic acid was either cDNA or gDNA, and it came from T cells, B-cell-depleted T cells, or PBMCs.

TCRdb's table, derived via immunoSEQ multiplex PCR, lists solely in-frame clones and lacks some. The table has some 150,000 clones, 80% to 90% seen once. Material for sequencing was peripheral blood. The TCR originated in a middle-aged man who had recovered from COVID-19.

This CDR3 reads CASSIWTGTNYGYTF. The CDR3 DNA reads TGTGCCAGCAGCATTTGGACAGGGACCAACTATGGCTACACCTTC. The chain employs TRBV5-6 and TRBJ1-2; 8 bases match TRBD1. V lost 4 bases and J lost 2; bases outside the gene matches: 7. Germline V gene data show CDR1 as SGHDT and CDR2 as YYEEEE. The CDR3 spans 15 residues.